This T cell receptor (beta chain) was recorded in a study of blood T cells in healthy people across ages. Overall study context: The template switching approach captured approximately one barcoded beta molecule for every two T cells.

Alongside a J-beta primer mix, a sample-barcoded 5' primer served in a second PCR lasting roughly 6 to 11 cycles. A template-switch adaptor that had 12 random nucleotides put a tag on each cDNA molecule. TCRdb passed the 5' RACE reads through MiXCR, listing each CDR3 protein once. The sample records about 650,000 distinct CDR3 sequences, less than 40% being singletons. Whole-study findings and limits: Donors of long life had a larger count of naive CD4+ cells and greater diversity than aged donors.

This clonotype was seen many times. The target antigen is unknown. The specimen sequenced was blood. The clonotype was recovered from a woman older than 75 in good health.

The CDR3 region is CSVESFRDRSTDTQYF. In nucleotides, the CDR3 is TGCAGCGTTGAGAGTTTCCGGGACAGGTCCACAGATACGCAGTATTTT. The chain joins TRBV29-1 to TRBJ2-3; 8 bases are a match to TRBD1. Germline loops: CDR1 SQVTM, CDR2 ANQGSEA. The junction had 10 bases not matched to a gene; V was cut back by 3 bases and J by 2 bases. The CDR3 is 16 amino acids.